This T cell receptor (beta chain) was identified in a study of neurological immune-mediated disorders. Per the germline V gene, CDR1 is SGHAT and CDR2 is FQNNGV. The J segment lost 4 bases and the V segment lost 6 bases, leaving 6 bases of the junction unmatched. The CDR3 has 14 residues. Synthesis of cDNA was carried out by template-switch 5'RACE. The reaction used 10-nucleotide random UMIs. One entry per CDR3 protein, called by TCRdb with MiXCR from the 5' RACE reads. Here the sample spans about 21,000 distinct CDR3 sequences, roughly 17% being singletons. This clonotype was observed many times. The TCR sequence derives from a woman aged 18-29 years with multiple sclerosis. Sample: CD8+ T cells from blood. V usage is TRBV11-2 and J usage is TRBJ1-2, with 9 positions matching TRBD1. CDR3 residues: CASSYTGGGYGYTF. CDR3 DNA: TGTGCCAGCAGTTATACAGGGGGCGGCTATGGCTACACCTTC.